The 23 T cell receptor beta chains presented below share a single source sample, sequenced in a study of response to subunit inactivated influenza vaccine. TCRdb passed the RT-PCR reads through MiXCR, listing each CDR3 protein once. The data show hundreds of thousands of distinct CDR3 sequences, 7.6% seen once. Here the sequenced sample was PBMCs from blood, taken less than 30 months after vaccination. Receptors originate from a man aged 50-75 years who received an inactivated influenza vaccine.

The table lists this clonotype with many counts. The rearrangement uses TRBV29-1 and TRBJ1-2; 8 bases agree with TRBD1. CDR3 length: 15 residues. Germline CDR1 reads SQVTM; CDR2 reads ANQGSEA. The ends lost 6 bases at V and 3 bases at J; junction bases unmatched: 12. Here the CDR3 DNA reads TGCAGCGTGTTGACAGGGGAAGCTTTCTACTATGGCTACACCTTC. Its translation: CSVLTGEAFYYGYTF.

This clonotype was seen only a few times. The chain employs TRBV5-1 and TRBJ2-3; no firm D call. This CDR3 contains 15 residues. Per germline, CDR1 SGHRS and CDR2 YFSETQ. Trimming shortened V by 0 bases and J by 6 bases, and 14 bases separated the two germline ends. The chain's CDR3 is CASSLGSRRMDTQYF. DNA for the CDR3: TGCGCCAGCAGCTTGGGCTCTCGAAGGATGGATACGCAGTATTTT.

This clonotype appeared a few times. The CDR3 reads CASRGQTGATYEQYF. For the CDR3, the DNA is TGTGCCAGCAGGGGACAGACAGGGGCGACCTACGAGCAGTACTTC. J is TRBJ2-7 and V is TRBV28, with 8 bases identical to TRBD1. The germline gives CDR1 MDHEN, CDR2 SYDVKM. The CDR3 consists of 15 residues. V shed 6 bases, J shed 2 bases, and the junction held 9 bases outside the gene matches.

The chain couples TRBV20-1 to TRBJ2-7; 7 bases agree with TRBD1. The trim removed 0 bases at V and 5 bases at J, leaving 13 bases unmatched. The CDR3 consists of 16 residues. The germline V gene encodes CDR1 DFQATT and CDR2 SNEGSKA (reference sequence). The CDR3 is CSARDPLGKGAHEQYF. The CDR3 DNA reads as TGCAGTGCTAGAGATCCCCTCGGAAAGGGGGCCCACGAGCAGTACTTC.

This clonotype has a handful of counts. The chain recombines TRBV20-1 with TRBJ2-1; 7 nucleotides agree with TRBD2. This CDR3 is built from 17 residues. Germline V gene sequence: CDR1 DFQATT, CDR2 SNEGSKA (reference sequence). V lost 3 bases and J lost 9; bases outside the gene matches: 20. CDR3 bases: TGCAGTGCTAGGAGCGGATTCGGCGGGAGATCTTTAAGTGAGCAGTTCTTC. Its translation is CSARSGFGGRSLSEQFF.

This clonotype was counted ten times or more. The V gene is TRBV6-1, the J gene TRBJ2-7; 7 bases match TRBD1. Trimming at V came to 6 bases and at J to 3 bases, leaving 11 bases not matched to a gene. CDR1 and CDR2 from the germline V gene are MNHNS and SASEGT. This CDR3 spans 15 amino acids. The CDR3 region has the DNA TGTGCCAGCAGCGAGGGCTTGGACAGGAACTACGAGCAGTACTTC. This translates into CASSEGLDRNYEQYF.

This clonotype was counted at least ten times. The chain is built from TRBV10-3 and TRBJ1-2; 7 positions match TRBD1. The J segment lost 8 bases and the V segment lost 5 bases, leaving 8 bases of the junction unmatched. This CDR3 has 13 amino acids. CDR1 and CDR2 (germline): ENHRY, SYGVKD. CDR3 amino acids: CAISPRQGVGYTF. Here the CDR3 DNA reads TGTGCCATCAGTCCTCGACAGGGAGTAGGCTACACCTTC.

This clonotype was counted at least ten times. The rearrangement links TRBV20-1 to TRBJ1-1; D is unclear. The CDR3 sequence is 14 residues long. The V end lost 0 bases, the J end lost 0 bases, and 8 bases lay between the germline ends. Germline V gene lookup returns CDR1 DFQATT and CDR2 SNEGSKA (reference sequence). The CDR3 nucleotides read TGCAGTGCTAGAGAGGGCAGGCTGAACACTGAAGCTTTCTTT. It translates to CSAREGRLNTEAFF.

This clonotype turned up a few times. V and J are TRBV28 and TRBJ1-2; D is perhaps TRBD1 (5 bases). Per the germline V gene, CDR1 is MDHEN and CDR2 is SYDVKM. Trimming took 3 bases from V and 2 from J, leaving 10 bases between them. The CDR3 consists of 14 residues. The CDR3 DNA reads TGTGCCAGCAGTTTCCCATCAGGGAACTATGGCTACACCTTC. It specifies CASSFPSGNYGYTF.

CDR3 sequence reads: CASSVQGGGTGELFF. The CDR3 DNA follows: TGTGCCAGCAGCGTACAGGGTGGCGGCACCGGGGAGCTGTTTTTT. The gene calls are TRBV9 and TRBJ2-2; a possible D gene is TRBD1 (5 bases). Germline V gene sequence: CDR1 SGDLS, CDR2 YYNGEE. Trimming pared 1 base from V and 4 bases from J, leaving 11 bases between. The CDR3 sequence is 15 residues long.

This clonotype has more than one count but fewer than ten. The chain links TRBV9 to TRBJ2-7; D may be TRBD1 (6 bases). Trimming left V 0 bases short and J 0 bases short, with 13 bases between. CDR1 and CDR2 (germline): SGDLS, YYNGEE. CDR3 length: 16 amino acids. CDR3 DNA sequence: TGTGCCAGCAGCGTAGACGCAGGGGCATTCTCCTACGAGCAGTACTTC. It yields the protein CASSVDAGAFSYEQYF.

The rearrangement joins TRBV29-1 to TRBJ2-3; the match to TRBD2 covers 13 bases. This CDR3 has 15 amino acids. The ends lost 7 bases at V and 3 bases at J; junction bases unmatched: 7. Germline CDR1 and CDR2: SQVTM and ANQGSEA. Written as DNA, the CDR3 is TGCAGCGGGCGTAGACTAGCGGGAGGAACAGATACGCAGTATTTT. This codes for CSGRRLAGGTDTQYF.

This clonotype was seen only a few times. The chain combines TRBV6-1 with TRBJ2-5; 7 bases line up with TRBD1. The CDR3 has 15 residues. Germline CDR1 is MNHNS and CDR2 is SASEGT. Trimming took 5 bases from V and 5 from J; bases not matched to a gene: 11. DNA of the CDR3: TGTGCCAGCAGTAGGCCGGGACAGAGTCAGGAGACCCAGTACTTC. Translated: CASSRPGQSQETQYF.

This rearrangement joins TRBV10-3 to TRBJ2-3; 9 bases line up with TRBD2. V lost 10 bases and J lost 0; bases outside the gene matches: 5. The CDR3 is 14 residues long. The germline gives CDR1 ENHRY, CDR2 SYGVKD. In nucleotides, the CDR3 is TGTGCCACGACTAGCGGATATAGCACAGATACGCAGTATTTT. Amino acids: CATTSGYSTDTQYF.

This clonotype occurred a few times. The J gene is TRBJ1-1, the V gene TRBV6-5; D may be TRBD1 (5 bases). The germline V gene has CDR1 MNHEY and CDR2 SVGAGI. Trimming removed 6 bases from V and 12 bases from J, with 14 bases in between. This CDR3 is 11 amino acids long. This CDR3 is CASRDAGGTFF. CDR3 DNA: TGTGCCAGCAGGGATGCCGGGGGAACTTTCTTT.

Many counts were recorded for this clonotype. The V and J genes are TRBV20-1 and TRBJ2-3; D is perhaps TRBD2 (5 bases). CDR3 length: 14 amino acids. Germline V lookup: CDR1 DFQATT, CDR2 SNEGSKA (reference sequence). V was cut by 1 base and J by 5 bases, with 13 bases left in between. CDR3 nucleotide sequence: TGCAGTGCTAGAGGCCGGGATTTCCGAGATACGCAGTATTTT. It translates to CSARGRDFRDTQYF.

This chain uses TRBV9 with TRBJ1-3, with 7 bases that match TRBD1. Germline V CDR1 and CDR2: SGDLS, YYNGEE. The CDR3 is made up of 15 amino acids. J gave up 0 bases and V 3 bases, and 3 bases lay outside the gene matches. The CDR3: CASSGQGSSGNTIYF. Written as DNA, the CDR3 is TGTGCCAGCAGCGGACAGGGAAGCTCTGGAAACACCATATATTTT.

This clonotype was picked up a small number of times. The chain combines TRBV5-5 with TRBJ2-7, with D perhaps matching TRBD2 (6 bases). V was shortened by 0 bases and J by 7 bases, with 14 bases between the two germline ends. The CDR3 runs to 14 residues. Germline V gives CDR1 SGHKS, CDR2 YYEKEE (reference sequence). The DNA of the CDR3 is TGTGCCAGCAGCTTGGGCAATGTGGGAGGAGAGCAGTACTTC. Its translation is CASSLGNVGGEQYF.

This clonotype turned up a few times. V gene TRBV4-2 combines with J gene TRBJ1-2; tentatively, D is TRBD1 (6 bases). V was clipped by 1 base and J by 5 bases, with 8 bases between them. Germline V lookup: CDR1 LGHNA, CDR2 YNFKEQ. This CDR3 contains 13 residues. The CDR3 here is CASSQGTEYGYTF. In nucleotides, the CDR3 is TGTGCCAGCAGCCAAGGGACAGAGTATGGCTACACCTTC.

This sequence joins TRBV12-3 or TRBV12-4 and TRBJ1-6; a weak D match, TRBD1 (6 bases). With 5 bases removed from V and 11 bases from J, the gap between germline ends came to 22 bases. The CDR3 runs 16 residues. The CDR3 spells CASSMGGSSLNPPLHF. The CDR3 DNA reads as TGTGCCAGCAGTATGGGGGGCAGTAGCCTAAATCCACCCCTCCACTTT.

J is TRBJ1-1 and V is TRBV7-8, with no clear D. With 6 bases removed from V and 7 bases from J, the gap between germline ends came to 12 bases. The CDR3 sequence is 12 residues long. Germline CDR1 and CDR2: SGHVS and FQNEAQ. The CDR3 DNA reads as TGTGCCAGCAGAAAATCGGACGGTGAAGCTTTCTTT. Translated: CASRKSDGEAFF.

This clonotype was picked up a small number of times. Compared with germline, one end of the junction differs, possibly owing to a read error. V and J are TRBV29-1 and TRBJ2-3; 10 positions agree with TRBD2. Germline loops: CDR1 SQVTM, CDR2 ANQGSEA. This CDR3 comprises 15 residues. CDR3 amino acids: CSVGVAGGGADAQYF. For the CDR3, the DNA is TGCAGCGTTGGAGTAGCGGGGGGTGGCGCAGATGCGCAGTATTTT.

This clonotype was observed a handful of times. This chain uses TRBV27 with TRBJ2-6; D is undetermined. With 3 bases removed from V and 0 bases from J, the gap between germline ends came to 6 bases. Germline V gives CDR1 MNHEY, CDR2 SMNVEV (reference sequence). There are 15 residues in the CDR3. This chain's CDR3 is CASSLTGSGANVLTF. For the CDR3, the DNA is TGTGCCAGCAGTTTGACGGGCTCTGGGGCCAACGTCCTGACTTTC. The complete variable domain, with remaining parts taken from reference TRBV27 and TRBJ2-6, reads EAQVTQNPRYLITVTGKKLTVTCSQNMNHEYMSWYRQDPGLGLRQIYYSMNVEVTDKGDVPEGYKVSRKEKRNFPLILESPSPNQTSLYFCASSLTGSGANVLTFGAGSRLTVL.